These 20 T cell receptor beta chains originate from one sample sequenced in a study of CD8+CD57+ T cells in acquired aplastic anemia. The use of genomic DNA as template underpinned the TCR beta VDJ and CDR3 profiling. TCRdb re-called the reads with MiXCR, one entry per CDR3 protein. The profile covers more than 150,000 distinct CDR3 sequences, with around 45% appearing a single time and around 8.8% taken by the ten largest. CD8+CD57+ cell expansion, shown by flow cytometry, had occurred in the patients selected for sequencing. Sequencing was carried out using sorted CD4+, CD8+, or CD8+CD57+ T cells (not recorded which) from PBMCs. The receptor set was obtained from a human donor with aplastic anemia.

Note on this clonotype: A read error may produce the germline difference seen at one junction end. The chain is built from TRBV11-3 and TRBJ2-2, with D tentatively TRBD1 or TRBD2 (6 bases each). The germline V gene has CDR1 SGHNT and CDR2 YENEEA. The CDR3 totals 14 residues. CDR3 sequence (DNA): TGTGCCAGCAAGGGGGAGGAGAACACCGGGGGGCTGTTTTTT. It yields the protein CASKGEENTGGLFF.

V is TRBV11-3 and J is TRBJ1-1, with D unclear. The V gene lost 5 bases and the J gene lost 7 bases, with 14 bases spanning the gap. Germline V lookup: CDR1 SGHNT, CDR2 YENEEA. The CDR3 covers 13 residues. The CDR3 is CASSRTTDREAFF. In DNA, the CDR3 is TGTGCCAGCAGCCGTACTACCGACCGTGAAGCTTTCTTT.

V usage is TRBV20-1 and J usage is TRBJ2-2; D uncertain. There are 12 residues in the CDR3. The V gene's germline CDR1 is DFQATT and CDR2 SNEGSKA (reference sequence). Trimming removed 7 bases from V and 1 base from J, with 7 bases in between. The CDR3 spells CSVPQNTGELFF. In nucleotides, the CDR3 is TGCAGTGTCCCACAGAACACCGGGGAGCTGTTTTTT.

The chain is built from TRBV20-1 and TRBJ1-1, with 8 nucleotides matching TRBD1. The J segment lost 0 bases and the V segment lost 6 bases, leaving 6 bases of the junction unmatched. CDR3 length equals 14 residues. Germline CDR1 and CDR2: DFQATT and SNEGSKA (reference sequence). DNA for the CDR3: TGCAGTGCCTGGGACAGGTATATGAACACTGAAGCTTTCTTT. It is translated as CSAWDRYMNTEAFF.

The CDR3 region is CASSLTSTTDTQYF. The CDR3, as DNA: TGTGCCAGCAGTTTGACTAGCACCACAGATACGCAGTATTTT. V is TRBV27 and J is TRBJ2-3; 7 bases fit TRBD2. V trimming: 3 bases; J trimming: 2 bases; junction bases outside the gene matches: 2. Germline V gives CDR1 MNHEY, CDR2 SMNVEV (reference sequence). This CDR3 has 14 amino acids.

Concerning this clonotype: This sequence may be a read error, since a much larger clone differs from it by one base. The V gene is TRBV7-3, the J gene TRBJ2-7; 10 bases match TRBD1. The CDR3 totals 14 residues. The V gene's germline CDR1 is SGHTA and CDR2 FQGTGA. The ends lost 5 bases at V and 7 bases at J; junction bases unmatched: 8. The DNA for the CDR3 is TGTGCCAGCAGCCCGGACAGGGGGGCCAATGAGCAGTACTTC. This gives the protein CASSPDRGANEQYF.

This chain uses TRBV9 with TRBJ2-3; D could derive from TRBD1 or TRBD2 (6 bases each). This CDR3 comprises 16 residues. Trimming shortened V by 3 bases and J by 0 bases, and 14 bases separated the two germline ends. Germline values: CDR1 SGDLS, CDR2 YYNGEE. CDR3 sequence: CASSGGAELSTDTQYF. The CDR3 DNA reads as TGTGCCAGCAGCGGGGGGGCGGAGCTTAGCACAGATACGCAGTATTTT.

The chain has TRBV7-3 and TRBJ2-2; TRBD1 might be the D (6 bases). V was trimmed by 5 bases and J by 7 bases, leaving 17 bases between them. The germline V gene encodes CDR1 SGHTA and CDR2 FQGTGA. This CDR3 contains 15 residues. CDR3 loop: CASSAGAQGIGELFF. In DNA, the CDR3 is TGTGCCAGCAGCGCAGGCGCACAGGGAATCGGGGAGCTGTTTTTT.

The table lists this clonotype with many counts. The chain joins TRBV9 to TRBJ1-2; TRBD1 might be the D (6 bases). CDR1 is SGDLS, CDR2 YYNGEE, per germline. This CDR3 has 11 residues. V dropped 4 bases and J dropped 6 bases, with 7 bases sitting between them. CDR3 coding DNA: TGTGCCAGCAGCAGGGGGAATGGCTACACCTTC. This codes for CASSRGNGYTF.

V gene TRBV19 combines with J gene TRBJ2-2; 8 bases align to TRBD1. Germline assignment: CDR1 LNHDA and CDR2 SQIVND (reference sequence). Trimming removed 5 bases from V and 6 bases from J; junction bases left unmatched: 11. The length of the CDR3 is 16 residues. The chain's CDR3 is CASSSRTGRDAGELFF. The CDR3 bases are TGTGCCAGTAGTTCTCGGACAGGGAGAGATGCCGGGGAGCTGTTTTTT.

In its sample, this clonotype was seen once. The rearrangement links TRBV29-1 to TRBJ2-7; 12 positions agree with TRBD2. Germline V gene data show CDR1 as SQVTM and CDR2 as ANQGSEA. Losses at the gene ends were 7 bases for V and 4 bases for J; bases not matched to a gene: 11. The CDR3 runs to 15 residues. The CDR3 region has the DNA TGCAGCGCCTCCGGGACTAGCGGGCCTATTTACGAGCAGTACTTC. Translated: CSASGTSGPIYEQYF.

This rearrangement joins TRBV15 to TRBJ1-5; possibly TRBD1 for D (6 bases). Germline V gene sequence: CDR1 LNHNV, CDR2 YYDKDF (reference sequence). This CDR3 has 13 residues. V shed 8 bases and J shed 1 base, with 9 bases lying between them. For the CDR3, the DNA is TGTGCCACCCAAGACAGGAGCAATCAGCCCCAGCATTTT. Translated, it gives CATQDRSNQPQHF.

This clonotype was found many times. The J gene is TRBJ2-1, the V gene TRBV10-3, with D unresolved. Germline V lookup: CDR1 ENHRY, CDR2 SYGVKD. This CDR3 region has 16 residues. The V gene lost 4 bases and the J gene lost 1 base, with 14 bases spanning the gap. Here the CDR3 reads CAISGARIDSYNEQFF. CDR3 DNA sequence: TGTGCCATCAGTGGCGCCCGCATCGATTCCTACAATGAGCAGTTCTTC.

This clonotype has a single count. The chain has TRBV9 and TRBJ1-2; D perhaps matches TRBD1 (5 bases). Germline CDR1 and CDR2: SGDLS and YYNGEE. Trimming removed 4 bases from V and 2 bases from J, with 15 bases in between. The CDR3 consists of 15 residues. CDR3 sequence (DNA): TGTGCCAGCAGCTCAGCCGGGACCCTCAACTATGGCTACACCTTC. Translating gives CASSSAGTLNYGYTF.

There are a few counts of this clonotype. In DNA, the CDR3 is TGTGCCAGCAGCTCCCCGGGACAGGGGAGTCGTAATGAGCAGTTCTTC. Amino acids: CASSSPGQGSRNEQFF. The chain joins TRBV6-1 to TRBJ2-1; 10 bases align to TRBD1. This CDR3 is built from 16 residues. Germline lookup yields CDR1 MNHNS and CDR2 SASEGT. The trim removed 6 bases at V and 7 bases at J, leaving 12 bases unmatched.

This clonotype was observed a single time. Here the CDR3 reads CASSWRAYEQYF. CDR3 nucleotides: TGTGCCAGCAGCTGGCGGGCCTACGAGCAGTACTTC. The rearrangement joins TRBV7-3 to TRBJ2-7; possible D gene TRBD2, 5 bases. The CDR3 spans 12 residues. Germline-derived CDR1 and CDR2 are SGHTA and FQGTGA. Trimming removed 4 bases at V and 2 bases at J, with 6 bases between.

At least ten counts were recorded for this clonotype. The rearrangement joins TRBV24-1 to TRBJ2-2; D is uncertain. Germline V CDR1 and CDR2: KGHDR, SFDVKD. CDR3 length: 16 amino acids. Between the trimmed V and J ends, which lost 0 bases and 6 bases, there was a span of 13 bases. In nucleotides, the CDR3 is TGTGCCACCAGTGATTTGAGTTCCTCGTCGCCCGGGGAGCTGTTTTTT. It specifies CATSDLSSSSPGELFF.

Comment on this clonotype: A read error may be the cause here, since a much bigger clone is one base away. V and J are TRBV5-1 and TRBJ2-3; no reliable D call. The CDR3 contains 15 residues. Trimming left V 5 bases short and J 2 bases short, with 15 bases between. Germline assignment: CDR1 SGHRS and CDR2 YFSETQ. CDR3 sequence (DNA): TGCGCCAGCAGACAGCTATCGCAGAACACAGATACGCAGTATTTT. It yields the protein CASRQLSQNTDTQYF.

CDR3 region: CASSPGGGNEKLFF. The CDR3 DNA sequence: TGTGCCAGCAGCCCAGGGGGGGGTAATGAAAAACTGTTTTTT. The genes are TRBV7-9 and TRBJ1-4; TRBD1 aligns across 7 bases. In germline, CDR1 is SEHNR, CDR2 FQNEAQ (reference sequence). V dropped 5 bases and J dropped 4; count of bases not matched to a gene: 4. This CDR3 comprises 14 residues.

This clonotype occurred many times. The chain combines TRBV7-2 with TRBJ1-5; D is unresolved. This CDR3 has 15 residues. V shed 5 bases and J shed 5 bases, with 16 bases lying between them. The germline V gene has CDR1 SGHTA and CDR2 FQGNSA. CDR3 sequence reads: CASSTRGLTYQPQHF. The CDR3 DNA reads TGTGCCAGCAGCACCCGCGGGCTGACTTATCAGCCCCAGCATTTT.